The T cell receptor beta chain described here comes from a study of patients with pleural tuberculosis. MiXCR, applied by TCRdb to the reads, yields one record per CDR3 protein. Of just under 30,000 distinct CDR3 sequences in the sample, 18% were seen once. This CDR3 has 12 residues. Germline assignment: CDR1 DFQATT and CDR2 SNEGSKA (reference sequence). Concerning this clonotype itself: A junction end diverges from the germline sequence, so it may reflect a read error.

V gene TRBV20-1 combines with J gene TRBJ1-1, with unresolved D. The specimen was peripheral blood. The TCR sequence derives from a human donor with pleural tuberculosis. DNA of the CDR3: TGCGGTGCTAGAAGCTTGAACACCGAAGCTTTCTTT. This sequence encodes CGARSLNTEAFF.